This T cell receptor (beta chain) was obtained from a study of T cell changes during pregnancy in multiple sclerosis. Clones were sequenced by immunoSEQ multiplex PCR, and TCRdb holds only the in-frame ones, with some missing. Of over 100,000 clones detected, 92% appear once; the ten largest clones hold 1.5%. Concerning this clone: Germline and junction disagree at one end, which may indicate a read error.

Germline V lookup: CDR1 MNHNS, CDR2 SASEGT. The CDR3 spans 10 residues. V and J are TRBV6-1 and TRBJ2-7; maybe TRBD2 (5 bases). The receptor's source is a female donor with multiple sclerosis, enrolled in a pregnancy study. The specimen comprised peripheral blood, sampled in the third trimester of pregnancy. CDR3 region: CASSELTRGF. In nucleotides, the CDR3 is TGTGCCAGCAGTGAACTCACCCGGGGCTTC.